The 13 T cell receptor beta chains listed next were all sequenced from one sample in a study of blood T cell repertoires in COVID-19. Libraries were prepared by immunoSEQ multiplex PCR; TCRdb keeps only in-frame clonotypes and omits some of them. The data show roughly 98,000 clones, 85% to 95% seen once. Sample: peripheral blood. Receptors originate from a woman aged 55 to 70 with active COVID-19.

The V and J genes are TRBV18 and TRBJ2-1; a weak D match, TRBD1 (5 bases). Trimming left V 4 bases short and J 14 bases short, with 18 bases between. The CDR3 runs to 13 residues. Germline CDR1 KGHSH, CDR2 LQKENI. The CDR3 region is CASSLYTQDGKFF. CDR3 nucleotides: TGTGCCAGCTCACTCTATACACAGGATGGAAAGTTCTTC.

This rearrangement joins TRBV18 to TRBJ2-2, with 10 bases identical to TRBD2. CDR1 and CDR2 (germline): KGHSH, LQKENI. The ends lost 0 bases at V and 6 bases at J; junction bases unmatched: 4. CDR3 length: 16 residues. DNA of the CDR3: TGTGCCAGCTCACCACCGGCTAGCGGGAGAGCCGGGGAGCTGTTTTTT. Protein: CASSPPASGRAGELFF.

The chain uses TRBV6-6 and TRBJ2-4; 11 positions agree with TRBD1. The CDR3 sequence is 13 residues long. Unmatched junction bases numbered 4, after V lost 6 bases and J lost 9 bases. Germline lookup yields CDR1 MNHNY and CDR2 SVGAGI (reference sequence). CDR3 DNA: TGTGCCAGCAGAACCGGGACAGGGGGCATTCAGTACTTC. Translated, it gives CASRTGTGGIQYF.

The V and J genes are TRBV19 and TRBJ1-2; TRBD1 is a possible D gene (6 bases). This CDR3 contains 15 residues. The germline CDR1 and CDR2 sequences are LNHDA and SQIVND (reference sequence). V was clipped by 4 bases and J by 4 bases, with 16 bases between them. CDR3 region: CASSRRTALIYGYTF. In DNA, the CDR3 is TGTGCCAGTAGTAGGAGGACAGCCCTCATCTATGGCTACACCTTC.

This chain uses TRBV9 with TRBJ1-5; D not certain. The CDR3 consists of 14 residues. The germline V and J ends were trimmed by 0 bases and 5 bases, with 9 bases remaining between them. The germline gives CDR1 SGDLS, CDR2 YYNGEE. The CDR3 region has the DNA TGTGCCAGCAGCGTAGGGGCAGTGGATCAGCCCCAGCATTTT. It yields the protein CASSVGAVDQPQHF.

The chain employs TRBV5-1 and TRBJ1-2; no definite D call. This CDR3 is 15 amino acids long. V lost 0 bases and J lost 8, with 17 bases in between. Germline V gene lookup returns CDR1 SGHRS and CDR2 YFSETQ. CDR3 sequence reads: CASSLAGELTMGYTF. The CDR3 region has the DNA TGCGCCAGCAGCTTGGCCGGAGAGCTAACTATGGGCTACACCTTC.

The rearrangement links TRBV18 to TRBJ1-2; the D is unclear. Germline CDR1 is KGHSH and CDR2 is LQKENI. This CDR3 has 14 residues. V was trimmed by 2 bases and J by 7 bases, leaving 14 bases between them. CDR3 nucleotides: TGTGCCAGCTCACCAGGCCGCGCGGTAGGTGGCTACACCTTC. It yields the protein CASSPGRAVGGYTF.

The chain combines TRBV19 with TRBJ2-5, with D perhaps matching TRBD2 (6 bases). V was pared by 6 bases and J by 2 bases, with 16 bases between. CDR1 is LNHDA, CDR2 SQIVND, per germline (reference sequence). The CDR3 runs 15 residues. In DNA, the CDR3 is TGTGCCAGTAGCCAAGCCGGGACTGCTCAAGAGACCCAGTACTTC. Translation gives CASSQAGTAQETQYF.

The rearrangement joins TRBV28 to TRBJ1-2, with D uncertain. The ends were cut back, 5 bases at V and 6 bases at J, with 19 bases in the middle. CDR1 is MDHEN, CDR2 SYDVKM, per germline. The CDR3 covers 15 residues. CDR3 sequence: CASSLPRVLGDGYTF. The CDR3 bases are TGTGCCAGCAGTCTCCCCCGGGTCCTCGGAGATGGCTACACCTTC.

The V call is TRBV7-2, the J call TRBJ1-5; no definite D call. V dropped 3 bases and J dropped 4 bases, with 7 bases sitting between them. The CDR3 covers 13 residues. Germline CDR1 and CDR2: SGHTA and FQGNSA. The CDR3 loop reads CASSLYRNQPQHF. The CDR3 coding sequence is TGTGCCAGCAGCTTGTACAGAAATCAGCCCCAGCATTTT.

CDR3 nucleotide sequence: TGTGCCAGCAGCCCGGGACTAGCGGGAGAAGGGTCCTACAATGAGCAGTTCTTC. As protein: CASSPGLAGEGSYNEQFF. V and J are TRBV7-3 and TRBJ2-1; TRBD2 matches at 14 bases. V dropped 5 bases and J dropped 1; count of bases not matched to a gene: 7. The CDR3 has 18 amino acids. Per the germline V gene, CDR1 is SGHTA and CDR2 is FQGTGA.

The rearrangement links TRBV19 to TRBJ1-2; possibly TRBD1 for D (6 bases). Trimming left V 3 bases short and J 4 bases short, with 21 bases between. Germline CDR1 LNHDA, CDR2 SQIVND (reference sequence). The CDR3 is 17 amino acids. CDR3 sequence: CASSMRMSAGASYGYTF. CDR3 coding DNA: TGTGCCAGTAGTATGAGGATGAGCGCAGGGGCGAGCTATGGCTACACCTTC.

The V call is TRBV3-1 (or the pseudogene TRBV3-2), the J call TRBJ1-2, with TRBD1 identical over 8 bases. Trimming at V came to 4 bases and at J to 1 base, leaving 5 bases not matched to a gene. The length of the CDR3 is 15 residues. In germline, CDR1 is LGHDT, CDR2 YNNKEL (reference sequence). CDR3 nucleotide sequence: TGTGCCAGCAGCCTCAGGACAGGGAGTAACTATGGCTACACCTTC. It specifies CASSLRTGSNYGYTF.